These T cell receptor beta chains were read from a single sample in a study of siplizumab effects on memory and regulatory T cells. The antigens these receptors bind are not known. TCRdb keeps only in-frame clones here, not all; method: immunoSEQ multiplex PCR. In the table there are 11,000 to 15,000 clones, approximately 49% of which are singletons. Sequencing was done on a sample of CFSE-low (dividing) CD4+ T cells sorted from an allogeneic mixed lymphocyte reaction. These receptors came from a human donor in good health; the cells came from an allogeneic mixed lymphocyte reaction. Each CDR3 is given with its conserved first and last residue. The D gene is left open where the match is weak. Expanded clones get a size class; other rows say once, few or many, or leave the size out.

v_gene	d_gene	abundance	j_gene	CDR3aa	CDR3nt
TRBV7-6	.	.	TRBJ1-5	CASNTGLNQPQHF	TGTGCCAGCAACACAGGCCTCAATCAGCCCCAGCATTTT
TRBV11-1	.	.	TRBJ1-6	CASSYTGWNSPLHF	TGTGCCAGCAGCTATACAGGGTGGAATTCACCCCTCCACTTT
TRBV11-2	.	medium-sized	TRBJ1-3	CASSLQGNTIYF	TGTGCCAGCAGCTTACAGGGAAACACCATATATTTT
TRBV19	.	few	TRBJ1-2	CASSINRAIGYTF	TGTGCCAGTAGTATTAACAGGGCAATTGGCTACACCTTC
TRBV5-8	.	.	TRBJ2-3	CASSLRAGTDTQYF	TGTGCCAGCAGCCTAAGGGCTGGCACAGATACGCAGTATTTT
TRBV2	.	.	TRBJ2-7	CASSEVGYEQYF	TGTGCCAGTAGTGAAGTTGGCTACGAGCAGTACTTC
TRBV9	TRBD2	.	TRBJ2-3	CASSPRDSRGGSTQYF	TGTGCCAGCAGCCCCCGGGATTCCCGCGGGGGGTCGACGCAGTATTTT
TRBV18	.	large	TRBJ1-1	CASISALGTEAFF	TGTGCCAGCATTTCCGCGCTTGGGACTGAAGCTTTCTTT
TRBV7-9	.	few	TRBJ1-5	CASSYTSNQPQHF	TGTGCCAGCAGCTACACTAGCAATCAGCCCCAGCATTTT
TRBV7-9	TRBD1	.	TRBJ1-1	CASSIFRGKDTEAFF	TGTGCCAGCAGCATCTTCAGGGGGAAGGACACTGAAGCTTTCTTT
TRBV7-8	.	medium-sized	TRBJ2-7	CASSLVDTGLYEQYF	TGTGCCAGCAGCTTAGTGGACACCGGACTCTACGAGCAGTACTTC
TRBV2	.	few	TRBJ1-4	CASRALDEKLFF	TGTGCCAGCAGGGCCCTTGATGAAAAACTGTTTTTT
TRBV19	.	few	TRBJ2-3	CASSLQASTDTQYF	TGTGCCAGTAGTTTACAGGCTAGCACAGATACGCAGTATTTT
TRBV18	.	few	TRBJ1-1	CASSPQALNTEAFF	TGTGCCAGCTCACCGCAGGCATTGAACACTGAAGCTTTCTTT
TRBV18	TRBD1	.	TRBJ2-2	CASSSGTGGSTGELFF	TGTGCCAGCTCTTCCGGGACAGGGGGCAGCACCGGGGAGCTGTTTTTT
TRBV6-6	TRBD2	.	TRBJ2-7	CASRGLTGLRSYEQYF	TGTGCCAGCAGGGGACTAACTGGACTGCGCTCCTACGAGCAGTACTTC